The 4 T cell receptor beta chains given below trace back to one sample, sequenced in a study of cytomegalovirus exposure and HLA in healthy donors. Researchers ran the PCR with 60 Vbeta and 13 Jbeta primers. The protocol was immunoSEQ multiplex PCR, while the TCRdb copy is restricted to in-frame clones and leaves out a portion. The table has 150,000 or so clones, 65% to 85% seen once. The source material was PBMCs. The receptors here all came from a woman aged 45 to 65 in good health and CMV-seropositive.

The chain is built from TRBV27 and TRBJ1-1; D is ambiguous. The ends were cut back, 2 bases at V and 4 bases at J, with 11 bases in the middle. Germline values: CDR1 MNHEY, CDR2 SMNVEV (reference sequence). CDR3 length: 14 amino acids. The chain's CDR3 is CASSLGIEGTEAFF. The DNA for the CDR3 is TGTGCCAGCAGTTTAGGGATAGAGGGCACTGAAGCTTTCTTT.

The chain has TRBV5-4 and TRBJ2-7; D remains ambiguous. The CDR3 totals 12 residues. Germline CDR1 and CDR2: SGHNT and YYREEE (reference sequence). V was pared by 3 bases and J by 0 bases, with 4 bases between. CDR3 sequence reads: CASSSSSYEQYF. CDR3 nucleotides: TGTGCCAGCAGCTCCAGCTCCTACGAGCAGTACTTC.

This clone has more than one count but fewer than ten. V and J are TRBV7-8 and TRBJ2-1; no firm D call. Between the trimmed V and J ends, which lost 5 bases and 8 bases, there was a span of 13 bases. There are 13 residues in the CDR3. CDR1 and CDR2 from the germline V gene are SGHVS and FQNEAQ. DNA for the CDR3: TGTGCCAGCAGCCCTCCCCGAGGTGATGAGCAGTTCTTC. Translation: CASSPPRGDEQFF. The whole variable domain, filled in from reference TRBV7-8 and TRBJ2-1, reads GAGVSQSPRYKVAKRGQDVALRCDPISGHVSLFWYQQALGQGPEFLTYFQNEAQLDKSGLPSDRFFAERPEGSVSTLKIQRTQQEDSAVYLCASSPPRGDEQFFGPGTRLTVL.

This sequence joins TRBV9 and TRBJ2-1, with D perhaps TRBD2 (6 bases). Germline loops: CDR1 SGDLS, CDR2 YYNGEE. Trimming cost V 5 bases and J 4 bases, with 22 bases left between them. The CDR3 length is 17 residues. DNA for the CDR3: TGTGCCAGCAGTGCTCAGCTCGCGGGACGGGGGTACAATGAGCAGTTCTTC. It is translated as CASSAQLAGRGYNEQFF.